This TCR beta chain appears in the sequencing data of a study of blood T cell repertoires in COVID-19. Study-level background: Acute and convalescent COVID-19 samples came from the United States, Italy and Spain.

CDR1 is SGHTA and CDR2 is FQGNSA in the germline V gene. CDR3 length: 18 amino acids. V dropped 5 bases and J dropped 12; count of bases not matched to a gene: 20. Only in-frame clones appear in the TCRdb table, and some are missing; sequencing was by immunoSEQ multiplex PCR. This sample has about 160,000 clones, with approximately 82% found just once. The sequencing sample was made of peripheral blood. The TCR comes from a human donor with acute or convalescent COVID-19. The donor label of this sample is uncertain. V is TRBV7-2 and J is TRBJ1-6; 9 bases line up with TRBD1. CDR3 sequence reads: CASSGMPSGTGPRKPLHF. In nucleotides, the CDR3 is TGTGCCAGCAGCGGGATGCCCTCCGGGACAGGGCCCAGGAAACCCCTCCACTTT.